This TCR beta chain was sequenced in a study of cytomegalovirus exposure and HLA in healthy donors (dated by TCRdb to the late 2010s). Background on the whole study: An earlier analysis of roughly 500 of the donors reported roughly 300 Gb of sequence data and some 100 million unique TCR beta sequences from around 200 million T cells. About 280 gigabases of sequencing data and tens of millions of unique TCR sequences were included in an early release covering 550 to 800 HLA-typed donors. Of the 350 to 450 genotyped donors, 81% were placed in the genetic ancestry cluster associated with self-reported Caucasian donors. The study aimed to test whether signatures of past pathogen exposure could be identified by cataloging public T cell receptors. The study profiled the T cell repertoires of some 610 subjects by immunosequencing and related them to cytomegalovirus serostatus. Besides the first cohort of about 730 subjects, a separate validation cohort made up of 120 different subjects was used. High-throughput TCR immunosequencing, statistical association of individual TCRs with disease status, and machine learning were combined to predict cytomegalovirus infection status. A later analysis re-analyzed previously published TCR beta repertoires from roughly 600 donors and added high-resolution HLA genotyping to study TCR occurrence patterns. The later analysis used no new phenotypic data to find candidate immune exposures, relying instead on TCR beta sequences and their occurrence across donors. An earlier analysis of several hundred of the donors applied high-throughput TCR beta sequencing to assess whether each TCR beta V gene segment acted as functional or pseudogenic. Alongside the repertoire data, information on donor age, sex, ethnicity and CMV serostatus was compiled. Genome-wide SNP genotypes for about 60% of the roughly 700 donors were used in a later genetic analysis, which treated that subset as a discovery cohort. All discovery cohort repertoires had been generated on a single sequencing platform. HLA typing included class I and class II loci at four-digit resolution. The number of typed donors differed by locus: 629-630 for A, B, C, DRB1 and DQB1; approximately 540 for DQA1; 606 for DPA1; and 400 to 480 for DPB1. Several DR-DQ haplotypes were handled as single units for association and clustering because linkage in the cohort was strong. Among around 400 genotyped donors of the cohort, an average of approximately 240,000 unique TCR beta nucleotide sequences were sequenced per donor, roughly a sixth of them non-productive.

What the authors observed across the whole study: A further reported finding was that TCR beta sequences accurately predicted the HLA-A and HLA-B alleles for most subjects in the first cohort. An association between a missense DCLRE1C variant and V-gene and J-gene trimming of TCR beta chains was found in a later genetic analysis and replicated in an independent cohort. Linkage disequilibrium might explain the correlated functional status among segregating V segments, but an unknown experimental factor could not be ruled out. Three of the identified cytomegalovirus-associated TCR beta chains were confirmed in vitro to be specific for cytomegalovirus antigens. According to a later analysis, parvovirus B19, influenza, CMV and Epstein-Barr virus appeared linked to several top co-occurrence clusters. Most TCR sequences were seen in very few donors, while some public TCRs were found in many individuals. A later analysis found that TCR association rates varied across HLA loci, with DRB1 alleles showing the most associated TCRs and HLA-C alleles the fewest. A cluster of highly shared sequence variants was judged likely to represent a technical artifact of the sequencing pipeline. Strong co-occurrence of HLA alleles, especially DR and DQ, made assigning TCR associations to individual alleles difficult. The earlier analysis of some 540 of the donors excluded roughly 17 rarely observed V segments, including chromosome 9 orphons, because counts were too low. The presence/absence analyses assumed that sequencing depth was roughly uniform across donors, and that assumption may not be true. According to a later analysis, most CMV-associated TCR beta chains appeared to be HLA-restricted, and the HLA associations seemed to be driven largely by CMV exposure. Some IMGT-functional V segments, including TRBV6-2 and TRBV6-3, could not be distinguished by the 87-base-pair reads and were therefore excluded. Because HLA typing was missing for some donors at each locus, association tests included only the typed subset. This cohort had only TCR beta chains sequenced, and the lack of alpha or paired-chain data limited which features could be detected. Compared with equally common non-associated chains, HLA-associated TCR beta chains in a later analysis were more clonally expanded and had lower generation probabilities. The classifier was reported to diagnose cytomegalovirus status with high specificity and sensitivity in both the original and validation cohorts. Broadly in line with IMGT annotations, most TCR beta V segments showed up in productive rearrangements about 87% or about 30% of the time in an earlier analysis of 587 of the donors. According to a later genetic analysis, donors in an Asian-associated ancestry cluster had fewer N-insertions in productive TCRs than the approximately 630-donor mean. The study listed 150 to 200 TCR beta chains as associated with cytomegalovirus. Specific HLA alleles were associated with 16,951 TCR beta sequences at a false discovery rate of 0.05 in a later analysis. CMV serostatus was the only immune exposure information available for the cohort. The authors suggested that the approach could potentially be extended to other disease states and immunological phenotypes.

Libraries were made using the immunoSEQ multiplex PCR assay. A mixture of 60 forward primers for TCR Vbeta segments and 13 reverse primers for TCR Jbeta segments was used in the multiplex PCR. Amplification of the CDR3 region of rearranged TCR beta genes was performed with a multiplex PCR assay on genomic DNA. On the Illumina HiSeq System, the amplified TCR beta libraries were sequenced as 87-base-pair reads. The original methods were these. Across the roughly 640 repertoires, a later analysis counted about 81 million unique TCR beta chains, approximately 10 million of which were shared by at least two donors. To remove PCR and sequencing errors, raw reads were error-corrected and collapsed into unique sequences using a nearest-neighbor algorithm that merged closely related sequences. Alignment of CDR3 sequences to IMGT reference sequences was used to assign V, D and J gene segments. For a sequence to be retained, a match of at least six nucleotides was required to both a V gene segment and a J gene segment. Rearrangements were classified as productive when the CDR3 lacked stop codons and remained in frame with V and J, and all other rearrangements were classified as non-productive. CDR3 was defined by IMGT convention, running from the second conserved V-encoded cysteine to the conserved J-encoded phenylalanine. The earlier analysis of a few hundred of the donors excluded sequences that lacked an unambiguous match to a single V gene segment. An earlier analysis of 500 to 700 of the donors classified V segments as functional when productive rearrangements were above 56.7% and as segregating when the standard deviation between donors was above 5%. A statistical classification framework was built for diagnosing cytomegalovirus status from the catalog of TCR beta chain sequences. V and J gene assignment, in a later analysis, came from comparing TCR nucleotide sequences with IMGT/GENE-DB human TR gene sequences. The TCRdist pipeline was used in a later analysis to assign CDR3 sequences and most-parsimonious VDJ recombination scenarios. A later analysis defined each TCR beta chain by its CDR3 amino acid sequence plus V-gene family, and excluded reads lacking a unique V-gene family. In a later analysis, 500 to 650 highly shared, low-generation-probability nucleotide sequences were removed to address suspected cross-contamination and a sequencing artifact. A later analysis calculated a clonal expansion index for each public chain from normalized within-repertoire ranks of inferred template counts. Generation probabilities in a later analysis came from a VDJ recombination model fitted to out-of-frame rearrangements, and those results were checked against IGoR. In a later analysis, TCR-TCR, TCR-HLA and TCR-CMV co-occurrence was scored with hypergeometric tests, and a repertoire-size bias correction was applied to TCR pairs. A later analysis estimated false discovery rates by permuting HLA or CMV assignments 20 times. In a later analysis, co-occurring TCRs were grouped using DBSCAN, with TCRdist sequence similarity added in when clustering inside HLA-allele-positive subsets. Co-occurrence clustering excluded repertoires with fewer than 30,000 or more than 120,000 public chains, plus five with anomalous nucleotide sharing. What TCRdb holds here is the immuneACCESS table cut down to in-frame rearrangements. Part of the clones is not present; checked against another copy, under half of the missing clones reflect an unresolved V gene, and the others are unexplained. That table is the source of V, J and clone size, and D and trimming were worked out from the DNA. For this sample the table gives more than 85,000 clones, of which over 60% were detected only once. About an eighth of the sample is taken by the ten largest.

The cohort was made up of approximately 670 healthy bone marrow donors. At the time of sampling, all cohort members were nominally healthy, though unrecorded immune exposures were likely present. The donor tested CMV seropositive and was one of the 289 seropositive cohort members. Each donor provided a peripheral blood sample, and peripheral blood mononuclear cells were used for TCR beta sequencing. Genomic DNA was extracted from the blood cell samples with the Qiagen DNeasy Blood Extraction Kit. Looking up the germline V gene (reference sequence) yields CDR1 SEHNR and CDR2 FQNEAQ. The junction shows trimming of 8 bases on V and 0 bases on J, and the gene matches do not reach 9 bases of it. CDR3 length: 16 amino acids, cysteine to phenylalanine. Only the CDR3 DNA is retained, 48 bases long and in frame from the first base. There are a few counts of this clone. No cognate antigen has been identified for it. Nothing much larger sits one base from this clone, and base qualities are not available.

What was sequenced was PBMCs. The TCR sequence derives from a man aged 25 to 45 in good health and CMV-seropositive. This sequence uses TRBV7-9 and TRBJ2-3, with 9 bases in between that match TRBD2. The DNA is TGTGCCAGCCCCCCACAGGGGACTAGCAGCACAGATACGCAGTATTTT. It is translated as CASPPQGTSSTDTQYF.